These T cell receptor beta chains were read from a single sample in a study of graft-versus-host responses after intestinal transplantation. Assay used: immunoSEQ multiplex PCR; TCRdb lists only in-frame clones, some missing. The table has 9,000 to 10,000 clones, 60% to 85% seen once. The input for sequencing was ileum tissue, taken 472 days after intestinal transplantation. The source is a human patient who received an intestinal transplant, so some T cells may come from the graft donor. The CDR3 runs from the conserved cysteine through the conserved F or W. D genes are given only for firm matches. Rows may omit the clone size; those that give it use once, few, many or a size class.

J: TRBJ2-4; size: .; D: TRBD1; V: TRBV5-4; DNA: TGTGCCAGCAGCTACAGACAGGGATGGGCCAAAAACATTCAGTACTTC; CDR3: CASSYRQGWAKNIQYF
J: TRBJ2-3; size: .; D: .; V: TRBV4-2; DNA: TGTGCCAGCAGCCATTCAGGGTTTGGTAGCACAGATACGCAGTATTTT; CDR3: CASSHSGFGSTDTQYF
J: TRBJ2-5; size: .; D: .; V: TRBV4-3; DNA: TGCGCCAGCAGCGGCCAGACCAGGGATAAGCAAGAGACCCAGTACTTC; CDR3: CASSGQTRDKQETQYF
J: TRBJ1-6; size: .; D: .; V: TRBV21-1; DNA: TGTGCCAGCAGCAAGGAGGACAGGGGTTCACCCCTCCACTTT; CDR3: CASSKEDRGSPLHF
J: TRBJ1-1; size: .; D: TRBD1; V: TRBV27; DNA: TGTGCCAGCAGTTGGACAGGACCCAACACTGAAGCTTTCTTT; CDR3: CASSWTGPNTEAFF
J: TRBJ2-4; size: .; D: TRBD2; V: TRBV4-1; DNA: TGCGCCAGCAGCCCGGGACTAGCGGGGGGCGTAGCCAAAAACATTCAGTACTTC; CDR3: CASSPGLAGGVAKNIQYF
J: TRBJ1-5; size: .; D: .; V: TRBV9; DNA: TGTGCCAGCAGCGCCCAGGACAGCCCCGCGCCCCAGCATTTT; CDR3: CASSAQDSPAPQHF
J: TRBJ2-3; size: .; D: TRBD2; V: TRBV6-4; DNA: TGTGCCAGCAGGCAACCGGGACTAGCGGGGGGGCCCACAGATACGCAGTATTTT; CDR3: CASRQPGLAGGPTDTQYF
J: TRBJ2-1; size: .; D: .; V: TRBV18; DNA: TGTGCCAGCTCACCTAGAACCGGGACAACCGTTCTCGATGAGCAGTTCTTC; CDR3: CASSPRTGTTVLDEQFF
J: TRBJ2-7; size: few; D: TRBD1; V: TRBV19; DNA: TGTGCCAGTAGCACAGGGGATCGTTACGAGCAGTACTTC; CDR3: CASSTGDRYEQYF
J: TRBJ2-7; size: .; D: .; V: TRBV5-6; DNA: TGTGCCAGCAGCCCCCTTAACAGGGGGGGCGAGCAGTACTTC; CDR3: CASSPLNRGGEQYF
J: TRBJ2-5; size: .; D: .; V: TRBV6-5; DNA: TGTGCCAGCAGGATAACCAAAGGACAGCGAGGGGAGCAGTACTTC; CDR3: CASRITKGQRGEQYF
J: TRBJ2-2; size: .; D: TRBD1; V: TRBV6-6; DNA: TGTGCCAGCAGTTATTATACAGGGGGTAACACCGGGGAGCTGTTTTTT; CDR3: CASSYYTGGNTGELFF
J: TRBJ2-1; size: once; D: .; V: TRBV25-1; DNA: TGTGCCAGCAGTGTACTAGTGTCTGAGCAGTTCTTC; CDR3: CASSVLVSEQFF
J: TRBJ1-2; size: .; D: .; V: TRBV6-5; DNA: TGTGCCAGCAGTGCTGCAGGCACCTTCTATGGCTACACCTTC; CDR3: CASSAAGTFYGYTF
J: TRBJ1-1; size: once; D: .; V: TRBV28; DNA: TGTGCCAGCGGGGGGCCCAGGGAGCTCGGCACTGAAGCTTTCTTT; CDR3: CASGGPRELGTEAFF
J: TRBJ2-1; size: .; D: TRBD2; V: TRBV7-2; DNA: TGTGCCAGCAGCTCCCGCGGCGGGGGGGCTTTTTATGAGCAGTTCTTC; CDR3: CASSSRGGGAFYEQFF
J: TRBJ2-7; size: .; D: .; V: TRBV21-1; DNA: TGTGCCAGCAGCAACTTATCGGGGACAGCATATTACGAGCAGTACTTC; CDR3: CASSNLSGTAYYEQYF
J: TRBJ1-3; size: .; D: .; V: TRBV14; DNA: TGTGCCAGCAGCCAAGAAAGGAGGACTCCTGGAAACACCATATATTTT; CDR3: CASSQERRTPGNTIYF
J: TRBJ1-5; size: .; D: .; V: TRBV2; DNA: TGTGCCAGCAGTGGCCTCCGCGGCGGACTGATCAATCAGCCCCAGCATTTT; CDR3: CASSGLRGGLINQPQHF
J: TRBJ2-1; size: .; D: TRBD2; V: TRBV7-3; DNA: TGTGCCAGCAGCCTGCGGGGGGCGGATGAGCAGTTCTTC; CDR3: CASSLRGADEQFF
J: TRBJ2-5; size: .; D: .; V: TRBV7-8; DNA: TGTGCCAGTAGTCAGTGGCAGGAACAAGAGACCCAGTACTTC; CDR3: CASSQWQEQETQYF
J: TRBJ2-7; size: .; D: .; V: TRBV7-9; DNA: TGTGCCAGCAGTCCCGGACAGCCTCCTGGGCAGCAGTACTTC; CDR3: CASSPGQPPGQQYF
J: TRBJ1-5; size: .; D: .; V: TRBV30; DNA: TGTGCCTGGAGTTCTGGGAGCAATCAGCCCCAGCATTTT; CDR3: CAWSSGSNQPQHF
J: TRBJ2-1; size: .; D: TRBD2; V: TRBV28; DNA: TGTGCCGGCAGTTTCCCTACTAGCGGGGGGGCGAATGAGCAGTTCTTC; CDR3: CAGSFPTSGGANEQFF
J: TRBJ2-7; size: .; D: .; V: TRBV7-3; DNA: TGTGCCAGCAGCTTAGTCTTCCAAGAGGGGGATTCCGAGCAGTACTTC; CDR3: CASSLVFQEGDSEQYF
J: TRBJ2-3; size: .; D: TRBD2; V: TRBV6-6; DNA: TGTGCCAGCAGTGGGAGCGGGGGGGCTTTTGCAGATACGCAGTATTTT; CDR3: CASSGSGGAFADTQYF
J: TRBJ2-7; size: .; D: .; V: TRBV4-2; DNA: TGTGCCAGCAGCCAAGCCTTCCCCCTCTACGAGCAGTACTTC; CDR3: CASSQAFPLYEQYF
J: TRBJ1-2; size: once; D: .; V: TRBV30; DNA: TGTGCCTGGACCCGTGGCTACACCTTC; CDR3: CAWTRGYTF
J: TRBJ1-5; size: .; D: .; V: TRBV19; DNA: TGTGCCAGTGCTGGACAGAGCAATCAGCCCCAGCATTTT; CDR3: CASAGQSNQPQHF
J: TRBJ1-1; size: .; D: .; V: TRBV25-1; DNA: TGTGCCAGCAGTGACACAGGGAACACTGAAGCTTTCTTT; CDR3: CASSDTGNTEAFF
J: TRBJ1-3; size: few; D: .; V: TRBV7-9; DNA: TGTGCCAGCAGCTTAGCGGGAAACACCATATATTTT; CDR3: CASSLAGNTIYF
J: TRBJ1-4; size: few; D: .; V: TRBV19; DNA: TGTGCCAGTAGTTGGGCGTCGGCGGCAGGTGAAAAACTGTTTTTT; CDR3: CASSWASAAGEKLFF
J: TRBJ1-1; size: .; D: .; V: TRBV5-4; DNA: TGTGCCAGCAGCTTGGCCGGGCCAAACACTGAAGCTTTCTTT; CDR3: CASSLAGPNTEAFF
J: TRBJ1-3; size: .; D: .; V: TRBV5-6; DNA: TGTGCCAGCAGCTTGGGGCCTCGCTCTGGAAACACCATATATTTT; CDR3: CASSLGPRSGNTIYF
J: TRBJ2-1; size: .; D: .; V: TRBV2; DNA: TGTGCCTTCCACCGAAGGGAAAGCTCCTACAATGAGCAGTTCTTC; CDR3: CAFHRRESSYNEQFF
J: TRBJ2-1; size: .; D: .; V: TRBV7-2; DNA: TGTGCCAGCAGCTTAGTAGTCACAGCTCCCATCTCCTACAATGAGCAGTTCTTC; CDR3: CASSLVVTAPISYNEQFF
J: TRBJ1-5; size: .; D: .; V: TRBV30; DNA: TGTGCCTGGAGTGGATCCGGGGTAGGGCAGCCCCAGCATTTT; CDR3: CAWSGSGVGQPQHF
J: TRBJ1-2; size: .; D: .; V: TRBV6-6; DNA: TGTGCCAGCAGTTACCGGACAGCTAACTATGGCTACACCTTC; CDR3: CASSYRTANYGYTF
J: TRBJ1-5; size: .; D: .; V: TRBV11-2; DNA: TGTGCCAGCAGCTTGGGCATGACTCAGCCCCAGCATTTT; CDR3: CASSLGMTQPQHF
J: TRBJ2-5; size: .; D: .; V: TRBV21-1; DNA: TGTGCCAGCAGCAAAGAGGAGCGGGCCGGGGAGACCCAGTACTTC; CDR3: CASSKEERAGETQYF
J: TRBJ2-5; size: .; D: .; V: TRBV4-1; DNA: TGCGCCAGCAGCCAAGTGGTAGGGACACCTAAAGAGACCCAGTACTTC; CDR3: CASSQVVGTPKETQYF
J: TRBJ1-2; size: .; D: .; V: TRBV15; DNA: TGTGCCACCAGCAGAGATCGTTCGTCGGGCTACACCTTC; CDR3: CATSRDRSSGYTF
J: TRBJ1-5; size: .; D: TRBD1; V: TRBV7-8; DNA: TGTGCCAGCAGCCGAGACAGGGTTAGCAATCAGCCCCAGCATTTT; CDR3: CASSRDRVSNQPQHF
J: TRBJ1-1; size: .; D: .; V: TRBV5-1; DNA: TGCGCCAGCAGCGCTTTAAGGGGGAGCACTGAAGCTTTCTTT; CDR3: CASSALRGSTEAFF
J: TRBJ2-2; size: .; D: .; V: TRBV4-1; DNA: TGCGCCAGCAGCCAAGAGGGGGGAACCGGGGAGCTGTTTTTT; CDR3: CASSQEGGTGELFF